This TCR beta chain was obtained from a study of OX40 agonist ivuxolimab in advanced cancers. Study context: Ivuxolimab, an antibody that agonizes OX40 (CD134), was administered to the patients. Enrollees could have had prior anti-PD-1, anti-PD-L1 or anti-CTLA-4 therapy, which more than 30% had received. Findings of the study overall: CD4+ and CD8+ blood T cells expanded clonally by week 6 at 0.1 to 3.0 mg/kg. People who partly responded at 0.1-3.0 mg/kg had some of the least clonal expansion seen.

This clone has only one observation. Its antigen is undetermined. Some clones are missing from TCRdb's copy, which holds only in-frame ones; the method was immunoSEQ multiplex PCR. Here the sample spans about 46,000 clones, around 87% being singletons. The CDR3 has 18 amino acids. Material: CD4+ or CD8+ T cells sorted from blood, obtained in a trial of the OX40 agonist ivuxolimab. This sequence was found in an adult with an advanced solid tumor such as melanoma, head and neck, liver or kidney cancer. V gene TRBV21-1 combines with J gene TRBJ1-4. TRBV21-1 is given as a pseudogene. CDR3 sequence (DNA): TGTGCCAGCAGCAAAGGGGGGGGCAGCAAACCTTTTAATGAAAAACTGTTTTTT. Encoded protein: CASSKGGGSKPFNEKLFF.